This T cell receptor (beta chain) was sequenced during a study of T cell responses to AZD1222 COVID-19 vaccine. Study-level information: Pooling was applied to second doses at about 4 or about 12 weeks. Whole-study results and caveats: Spike was spanned by vaccine-associated CD4 TCRs, which were dominant at 160-218 and 743-854. Donors were mostly white British, more females; clonal diversity possibly underestimated.

The data were produced by immunoSEQ multiplex PCR, yet TCRdb's version contains in-frame clones alone and is incomplete. Here the sample spans 150,000 to 200,000 clones, around 90% being singletons. CDR1 is MNHEY and CDR2 is SVGAGI in the germline V gene. Trimming cost V 2 bases and J 1 base, with 11 bases left between them. This CDR3 comprises 15 residues. Details on this clone: Its specificity is unknown.

This sample comprised peripheral blood, obtained on day 0 of AZD1222 vaccination. This chain joins TRBV6-5 and TRBJ1-2; D perhaps matches TRBD1 (5 bases). This clonotype was sampled from an adult in good health. The CDR3 spells CASSYQSGINYGYTF. CDR3 bases: TGTGCCAGCAGTTACCAATCAGGGATTAACTATGGCTACACCTTC.